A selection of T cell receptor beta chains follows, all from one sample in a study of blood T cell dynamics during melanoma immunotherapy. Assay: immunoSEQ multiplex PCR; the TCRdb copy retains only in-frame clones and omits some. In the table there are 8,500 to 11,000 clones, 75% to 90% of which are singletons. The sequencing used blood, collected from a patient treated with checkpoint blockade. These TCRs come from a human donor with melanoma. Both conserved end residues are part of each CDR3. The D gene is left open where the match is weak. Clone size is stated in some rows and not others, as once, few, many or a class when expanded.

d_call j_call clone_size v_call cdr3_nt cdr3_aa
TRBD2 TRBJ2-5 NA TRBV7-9 TGTGCCAGCAGCTTAGGCCTAGCGGGAGGGTCGCAAGAGACCCAGTACTTC CASSLGLAGGSQETQYF
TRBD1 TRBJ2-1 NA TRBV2 TGTGCCAGCAGTGGACAGGGGAATGAGCAGTTCTTC CASSGQGNEQFF
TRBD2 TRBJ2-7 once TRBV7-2 TGTGCCAGCAGTCCCCAAGCGGGAAAAACCCACGAGCAGTACTTC CASSPQAGKTHEQYF
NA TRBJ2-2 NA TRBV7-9 TGTGCCAGCACCGGGGCAGGAGGGACCGGGGAGCTGTTTTTT CASTGAGGTGELFF
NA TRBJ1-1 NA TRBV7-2 TGTGCCAGCAGCTCACAGGGTGGGAACACTGAAGCTTTCTTT CASSSQGGNTEAFF
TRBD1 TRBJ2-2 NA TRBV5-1 TGCGCCAGCAGCCCGACAGGGGGCGGCACCGGGGAGCTGTTTTTT CASSPTGGGTGELFF
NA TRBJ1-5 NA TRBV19 TGTGCCAGTACCTCAGCTTTGCAGCCGCCCTATAGCAATCAGCCCCAGCATTTT CASTSALQPPYSNQPQHF
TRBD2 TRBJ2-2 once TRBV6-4 TGTGCCAGCAGTGATGTGGCGGGAGCTAGCGGGGAGCTGTTTTTT CASSDVAGASGELFF
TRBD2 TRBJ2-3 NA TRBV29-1 TGCAGCGTTCTTAAGTTGGGCGGGAGGACGTTAACAGATACGCAGTATTTT CSVLKLGGRTLTDTQYF
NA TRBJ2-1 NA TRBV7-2 TGTGCCAGCAGCCGAGAGGGGGGGGTAGCCTACAATGAGCAGTTCTTC CASSREGGVAYNEQFF
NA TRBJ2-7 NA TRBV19 TGTGCCAGTACCCAGGGGACCAAGCCAGACTACGAGCAGTACTTC CASTQGTKPDYEQYF
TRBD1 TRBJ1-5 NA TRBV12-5 TGTGCTAGTGGTTTGGAGGGGGCAGGGCAGCCCCAGCATTTT CASGLEGAGQPQHF
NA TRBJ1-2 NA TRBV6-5 TGTGCCAGCACCTGGGGTGGGAACTATGGCTACACCTTC CASTWGGNYGYTF
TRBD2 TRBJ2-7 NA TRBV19 TGTGCCAGTAGTATACGGACTAGCTTCGACGAGCAGTACTTC CASSIRTSFDEQYF
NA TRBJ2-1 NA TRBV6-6 TGTGCCAGCAGTTACTCCCCCCTCAATGAGCAGTTCTTC CASSYSPLNEQFF
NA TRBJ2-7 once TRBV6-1 TGTGCCAGCAGTGAATTAGTGGGACCCGCTCTTATTCGCTACGAGCAGTACTTC CASSELVGPALIRYEQYF
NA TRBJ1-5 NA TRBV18 TGTGCCAGCTCCCACCGGGATCAGCCCCAGCATTTT CASSHRDQPQHF
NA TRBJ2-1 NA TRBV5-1 TGCGCCAGCAGCTTGGCCGGAGATTTTATCAATGAGCAGTTCTTC CASSLAGDFINEQFF
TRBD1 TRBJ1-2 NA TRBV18 TGTGCCAGCTCACCACCTCAGGGGGCGCCCTATGGCTACACCTTC CASSPPQGAPYGYTF
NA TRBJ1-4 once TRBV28 TGTGCCAGCAGACCGGCCCGGGGAAAACTGTTTTTT CASRPARGKLFF
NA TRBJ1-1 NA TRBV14 TGTACCAGCAGCCAGGGTTTCCCGGACAGTCTAATGAACACTGAAGCTTTCTTT CTSSQGFPDSLMNTEAFF
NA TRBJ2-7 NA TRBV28 TGTGCCAGCAGTTTTAGGGGGGGATTGACCGAGCAGTACTTC CASSFRGGLTEQYF
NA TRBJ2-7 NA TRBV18 TGTGCCAGCTCACCACTCGGGGCAACCAACTACGAGCAGTACTTC CASSPLGATNYEQYF
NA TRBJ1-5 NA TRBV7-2 TGTGCCAGCAGCTACCAGGGGTTAAGCAATCAGCCCCAGCATTTT CASSYQGLSNQPQHF
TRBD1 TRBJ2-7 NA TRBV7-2 TGTGCCAGCAGACCCGGGACAGGGATCTACGAGCAGTACTTC CASRPGTGIYEQYF
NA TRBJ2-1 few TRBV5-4 TGTGCCAGCAGCTTGGGGGGGCTAGGGGACAATGAGCAGTTCTTC CASSLGGLGDNEQFF
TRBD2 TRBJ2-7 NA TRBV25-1 TGTGCCAGTGGACTAGCGGGAGGCGAGCAGTACTTC CASGLAGGEQYF
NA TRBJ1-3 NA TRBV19 TGTGCCAGTACTCTAAGCCGGGGGAACGGAAACACCATATATTTT CASTLSRGNGNTIYF
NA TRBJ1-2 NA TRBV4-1 TGCGCCAGCAGCCAAGACCCGCTCGGGAGGCAGAGCTATGGCTACACCTTC CASSQDPLGRQSYGYTF
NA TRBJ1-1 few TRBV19 TGTGCCAGTAAGGACGGCCTGGACACTGAAGCTTTCTTT CASKDGLDTEAFF
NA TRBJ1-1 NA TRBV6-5 TGTGCCAGCAGCGATGGCCCGGGTCAGAACACTGAAGCTTTCTTT CASSDGPGQNTEAFF
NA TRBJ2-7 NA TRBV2 TGTGCCAGCAGTGAAGCGCTTGATCGGGGCGAGCAGTACTTC CASSEALDRGEQYF
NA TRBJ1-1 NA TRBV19 TGTGCCAGTAGCCTAGGGGCGCGAACTGAAGCTTTCTTT CASSLGARTEAFF
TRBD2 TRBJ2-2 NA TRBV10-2 TGCGCCAGCAGTGACCCGATCTGGGCGGGAGGGAGTGATACCGGGGAGCTGTTTTTT CASSDPIWAGGSDTGELFF
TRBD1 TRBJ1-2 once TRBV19 TGTGCCAGTACCCCTGAGGGTGCAGGGGGCGTAGGTGGCTACACCTTC CASTPEGAGGVGGYTF
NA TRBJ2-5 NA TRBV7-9 TGTGCCAGCAGCATACGACTGGAACCCCTAGAGACCCAGTACTTC CASSIRLEPLETQYF
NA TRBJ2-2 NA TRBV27 TGTGCCAGCAGTTTAGACGGGGAGCTGTTTTTT CASSLDGELFF
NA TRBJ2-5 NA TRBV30 TGTGCCTGGATCCGATCCGCTGAGGCCCAGTACTTC CAWIRSAEAQYF
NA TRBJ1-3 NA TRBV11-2 TGTGCCAGCAGCTTAGAAGTACAGGGTACTGGAAACACCATATATTTT CASSLEVQGTGNTIYF
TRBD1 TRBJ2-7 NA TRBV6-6 TGTGCCAGCAGTCGAGCAGGGGGTAGTCGGCAGTACTTC CASSRAGGSRQYF
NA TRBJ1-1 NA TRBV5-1 TGCGCCAGCAGCTTGGCCGACTATGGCATGAACACTGAAGCTTTCTTT CASSLADYGMNTEAFF
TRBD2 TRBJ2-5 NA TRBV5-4 TGTGCCAGCAGCCGTACTAGCGGGAGTGGAGAGACCCAGTACTTC CASSRTSGSGETQYF
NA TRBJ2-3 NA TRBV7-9 TGTGCCAGCAGCGACCCACCGGATACGCAGTATTTT CASSDPPDTQYF
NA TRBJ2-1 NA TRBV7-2 TGTGCCAGCAGCTTAGCGGCAGAGATCTCCTACAATGAGCAGTTCTTC CASSLAAEISYNEQFF
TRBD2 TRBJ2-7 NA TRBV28 TGTGCCAGCAGTCCCTCCTCGACTAGCGGGAGGTCAAGCGAGCAGTACTTC CASSPSSTSGRSSEQYF
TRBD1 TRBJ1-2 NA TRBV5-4 TGTGCCAGCAGCCCTACGTCCGGGACAGGGGATGGCTACACCTTC CASSPTSGTGDGYTF
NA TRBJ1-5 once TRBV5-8 TGTGCCAGCAGCTTGGTTGTCAGAAGGGACGGCAATCAGCCCCAGCATTTT CASSLVVRRDGNQPQHF
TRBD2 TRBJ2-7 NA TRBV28 TGTGCCAGCAGTTCACACGGACTAGCCGAACAGTACTTC CASSSHGLAEQYF
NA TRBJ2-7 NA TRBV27 TGTGCCAGCAGTCCACGGACCCTCTACGAGCAGTACTTC CASSPRTLYEQYF
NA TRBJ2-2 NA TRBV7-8 TGTGCCAGCAGGCACACCGGGGGTTCGAACACCGGGGAGCTGTTTTTT CASRHTGGSNTGELFF
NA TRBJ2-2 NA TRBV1 TGCGCCAGCAGCCTAGGCCCGGATGGGGCGAACACCGGGGAGCTGTTTTTT CASSLGPDGANTGELFF
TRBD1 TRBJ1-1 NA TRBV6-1 TGTGCCAGCAGTTGGACAGGAAACACTGAAGCTTTCTTT CASSWTGNTEAFF
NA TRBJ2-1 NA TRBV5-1 TGCGCCAGCAGCCGCGCTGGGGAGGTCTCCTACAATGAGCAGTTCTTC CASSRAGEVSYNEQFF
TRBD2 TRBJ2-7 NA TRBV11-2 TGTGCCAGCAGCTATCGCGGGAGAAGGACCTATAAGACGGACTTC CASSYRGRRTYKTDF
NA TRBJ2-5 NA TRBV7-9 TGTGCCAGCAGCTTATCGGGCAGGGGCCCCCAAGAGACCCAGTACTTC CASSLSGRGPQETQYF
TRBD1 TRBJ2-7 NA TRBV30 TGTGCCTGCGCCGGGACAGGTCTTACCAAGCAGTACTTC CACAGTGLTKQYF
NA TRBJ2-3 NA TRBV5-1 TGCGCCAGCAGCGGCTGGGCCGGGAGCGGTAAAGATACGCAGTATTTT CASSGWAGSGKDTQYF
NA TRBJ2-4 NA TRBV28 TGTGCCAGCAGTTTTAGAGGGAGCAAAAACATTCAGTACTTC CASSFRGSKNIQYF
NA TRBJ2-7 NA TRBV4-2 TGTGCCAGCAGTAGAATGGGGGCCTACGAGCAGTACTTC CASSRMGAYEQYF
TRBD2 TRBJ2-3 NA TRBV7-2 TGTGCCAGCAGCTCCTTAGCGGGCTCTAGCACAGATACGCAGTATTTT CASSSLAGSSTDTQYF